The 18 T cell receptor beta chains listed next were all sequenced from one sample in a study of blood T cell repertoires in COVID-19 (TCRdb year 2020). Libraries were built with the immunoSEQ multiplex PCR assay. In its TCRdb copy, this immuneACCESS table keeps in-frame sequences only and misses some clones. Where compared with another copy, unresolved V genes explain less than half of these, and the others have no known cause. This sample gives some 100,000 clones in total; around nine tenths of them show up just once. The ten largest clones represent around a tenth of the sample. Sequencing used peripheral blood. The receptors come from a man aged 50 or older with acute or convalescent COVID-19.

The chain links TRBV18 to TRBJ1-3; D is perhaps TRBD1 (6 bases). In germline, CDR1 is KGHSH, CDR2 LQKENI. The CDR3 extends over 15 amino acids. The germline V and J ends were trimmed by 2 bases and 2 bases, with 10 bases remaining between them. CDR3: CASSPEQGTGNTIYF. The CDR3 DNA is TGTGCCAGCTCACCAGAACAGGGCACTGGAAACACCATATATTTT. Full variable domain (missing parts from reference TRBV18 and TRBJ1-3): NAGVMQNPRHLVRRRGQEARLRCSPMKGHSHVYWYRQLPEEGLKFMVYLQKENIIDESGMPKERFSAEFPKEGPSILRIQQVVRGDSAAYFCASSPEQGTGNTIYFGEGSWLTVV.

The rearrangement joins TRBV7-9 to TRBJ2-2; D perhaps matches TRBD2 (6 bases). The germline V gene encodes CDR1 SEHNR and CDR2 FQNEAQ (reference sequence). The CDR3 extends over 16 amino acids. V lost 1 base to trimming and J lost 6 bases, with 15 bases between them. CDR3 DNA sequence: TGTGCCAGCAGCTTAGGGATAGCGGCCCGGTCCGGGGAGCTGTTTTTT. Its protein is CASSLGIAARSGELFF.

CDR3 region: CASRAGQGASGTEAFF. For the CDR3, the DNA is TGTGCCAGCAGGGCAGGACAGGGGGCTTCGGGAACTGAAGCTTTCTTT. The chain couples TRBV2 to TRBJ1-1, with 11 bases that match TRBD1. Germline V gene data show CDR1 as SNHLY and CDR2 as FYNNEI. The CDR3 is made up of 16 amino acids. Trimming removed 6 bases from V and 5 bases from J; junction bases left unmatched: 11.

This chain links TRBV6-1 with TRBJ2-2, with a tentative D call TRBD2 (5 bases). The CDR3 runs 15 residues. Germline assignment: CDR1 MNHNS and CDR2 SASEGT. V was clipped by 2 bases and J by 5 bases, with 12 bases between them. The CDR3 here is CASSESGIGTGELFF. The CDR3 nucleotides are TGTGCCAGCAGTGAATCGGGGATTGGGACCGGGGAGCTGTTTTTT.

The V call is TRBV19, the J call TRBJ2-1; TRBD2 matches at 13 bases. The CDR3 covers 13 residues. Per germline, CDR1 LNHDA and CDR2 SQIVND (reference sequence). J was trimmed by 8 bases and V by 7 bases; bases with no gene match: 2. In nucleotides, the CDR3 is TGTGCCAGTAATGGACTAGCGGGAGATGAGCAGTTCTTC. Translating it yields CASNGLAGDEQFF.

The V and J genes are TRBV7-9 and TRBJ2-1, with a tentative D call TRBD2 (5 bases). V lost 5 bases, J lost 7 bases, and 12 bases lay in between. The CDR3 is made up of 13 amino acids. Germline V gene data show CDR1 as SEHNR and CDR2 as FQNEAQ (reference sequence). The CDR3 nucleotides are TGTGCCAGCAGCGCGGGTCAAGAAAATGAGCAGTTCTTC. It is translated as CASSAGQENEQFF.

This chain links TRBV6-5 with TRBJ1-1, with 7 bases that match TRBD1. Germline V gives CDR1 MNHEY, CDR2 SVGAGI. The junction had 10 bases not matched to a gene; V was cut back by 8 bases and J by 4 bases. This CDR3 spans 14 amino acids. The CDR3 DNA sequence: TGTGCCAGCGCCAAAACAGGGGCTTTCACTGAAGCTTTCTTT. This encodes CASAKTGAFTEAFF.

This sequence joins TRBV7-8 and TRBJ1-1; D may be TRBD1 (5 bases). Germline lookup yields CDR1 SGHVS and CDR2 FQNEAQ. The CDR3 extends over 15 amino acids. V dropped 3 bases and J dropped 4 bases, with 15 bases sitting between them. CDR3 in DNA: TGTGCCAGCAGCTTTAGGGGTCCCGGTGGCACTGAAGCTTTCTTT. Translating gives CASSFRGPGGTEAFF.

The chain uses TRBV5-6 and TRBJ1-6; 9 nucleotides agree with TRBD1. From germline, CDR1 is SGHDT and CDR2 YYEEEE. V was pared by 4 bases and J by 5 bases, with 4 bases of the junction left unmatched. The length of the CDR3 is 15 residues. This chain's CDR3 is CASSPGTGHNSPLHF. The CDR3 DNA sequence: TGTGCCAGCAGCCCGGGGACAGGGCATAATTCACCCCTCCACTTT.

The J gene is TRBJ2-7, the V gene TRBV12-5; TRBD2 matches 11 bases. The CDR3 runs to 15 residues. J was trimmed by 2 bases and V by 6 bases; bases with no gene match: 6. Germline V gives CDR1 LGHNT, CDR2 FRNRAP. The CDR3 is CASGGTSGPPYEQYF. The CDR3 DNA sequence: TGTGCTAGTGGCGGGACTAGCGGTCCCCCCTACGAGCAGTACTTC.

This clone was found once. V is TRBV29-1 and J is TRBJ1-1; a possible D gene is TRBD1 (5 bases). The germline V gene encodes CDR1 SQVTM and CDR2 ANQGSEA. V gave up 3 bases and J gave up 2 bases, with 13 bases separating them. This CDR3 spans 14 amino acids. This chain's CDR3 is CSVDREGANTEAFF. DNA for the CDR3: TGCAGCGTTGACAGGGAAGGGGCCAACACTGAAGCTTTCTTT.

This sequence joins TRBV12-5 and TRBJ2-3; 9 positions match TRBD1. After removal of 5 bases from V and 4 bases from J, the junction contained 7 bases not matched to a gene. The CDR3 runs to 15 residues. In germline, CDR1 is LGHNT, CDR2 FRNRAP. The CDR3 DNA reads TGTGCTAGTGGTCCCGGACAGGGGTACGCAGATACGCAGTATTTT. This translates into CASGPGQGYADTQYF.

CDR3 amino acids: CASSFGTGRDTQYF. Here the CDR3 DNA reads TGTGCCAGCAGCTTCGGGACAGGGAGAGATACGCAGTATTTT. The rearrangement joins TRBV5-6 to TRBJ2-3; 9 nucleotides align to TRBD1. Trimming at V came to 2 bases and at J to 5 bases, leaving 3 bases not matched to a gene. The germline V gene has CDR1 SGHDT and CDR2 YYEEEE. CDR3 length: 14 amino acids.

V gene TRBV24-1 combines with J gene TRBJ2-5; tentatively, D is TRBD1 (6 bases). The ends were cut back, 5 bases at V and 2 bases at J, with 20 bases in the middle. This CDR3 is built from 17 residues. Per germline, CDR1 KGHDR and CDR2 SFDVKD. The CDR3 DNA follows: TGTGCCACCAGTGTGGGATCCGTGACAGGTTTTCAAGAGACCCAGTACTTC. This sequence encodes CATSVGSVTGFQETQYF.

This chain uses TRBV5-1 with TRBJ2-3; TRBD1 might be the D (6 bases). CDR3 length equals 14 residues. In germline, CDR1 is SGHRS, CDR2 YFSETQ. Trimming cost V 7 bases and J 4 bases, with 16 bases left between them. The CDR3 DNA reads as TGCGCCAGCTACCTGAGGGCAGGGGCAGATACGCAGTATTTT. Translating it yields CASYLRAGADTQYF. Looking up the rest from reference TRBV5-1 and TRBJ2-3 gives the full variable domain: KAGVTQTPRYLIKTRGQQVTLSCSPISGHRSVSWYQQTPGQGLQFLFEYFSETQRNKGNFPGRFSGRQFSNSRSEMNVSTLELGDSALYLCASYLRAGADTQYFGPGTRLTVL.

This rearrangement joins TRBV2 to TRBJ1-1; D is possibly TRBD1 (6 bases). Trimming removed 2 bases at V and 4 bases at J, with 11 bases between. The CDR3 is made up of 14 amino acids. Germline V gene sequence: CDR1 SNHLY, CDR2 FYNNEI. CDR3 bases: TGTGCCAGCAGTGAATCGGACAGTAGCACTGAAGCTTTCTTT. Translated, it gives CASSESDSSTEAFF.

CDR3 protein: CASSARPGTETRGERTGELFF. The CDR3 nucleotides are TGTGCCAGCAGCGCCAGACCCGGGACAGAGACCCGAGGAGAGAGGACCGGGGAGCTGTTTTTT. This chain connects TRBV13 to TRBJ2-2, with TRBD1 matching over 7 bases. The CDR3 covers 21 residues. Germline V gene sequence: CDR1 PRHDT, CDR2 FYEKMQ (reference sequence). With V trimmed by 5 bases and J by 5 bases, 26 bases remained unmatched.

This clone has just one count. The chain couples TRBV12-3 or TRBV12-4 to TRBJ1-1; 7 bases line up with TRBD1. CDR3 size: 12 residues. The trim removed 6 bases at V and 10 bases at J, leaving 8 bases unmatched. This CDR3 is CASRPGGLGAFF. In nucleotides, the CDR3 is TGTGCCAGCAGACCAGGGGGGTTAGGAGCTTTCTTT.